The 5 T cell receptor beta chains below were found in one sample sequenced in a study of T-cell memory formation after mild COVID-19. TCRdb called the 5' RACE reads again in MiXCR, with one record for every CDR3 protein. The sample includes 65,000 to 95,000 distinct CDR3 sequences, roughly 13% of them seen just once. Sequenced input: PBMCs or a T cell subset sorted from them (not recorded which). The receptors stem from a man aged 18 to 29 who had mild COVID-19 (a few samples of this study predate the infection). Cell type and time point are not known.

This chain connects TRBV10-3 to TRBJ1-1; 11 nucleotides match TRBD1. The length of the CDR3 is 14 residues. The V and J ends lost 6 bases and 5 bases, in that order; junction bases with no gene match: 5. Looked up from germline, CDR1 is ENHRY and CDR2 is SYGVKD. CDR3 amino acids: CAISLDRGLTEAFF. Written as DNA, the CDR3 is TGTGCCATCAGCCTGGACAGGGGGCTAACTGAAGCTTTCTTT.

The chain has TRBV20-1 and TRBJ1-1; TRBD1 aligns across 10 bases. J lost 5 bases, V lost 1 base, and 4 bases had no gene match. Germline loops: CDR1 DFQATT, CDR2 SNEGSKA (reference sequence). The CDR3 runs to 14 residues. The CDR3 DNA is TGCAGTGCTAGAGGAGGACAGGGGGAGACTGAAGCTTTCTTT. Its protein is CSARGGQGETEAFF.

The chain carries TRBV12-3 or TRBV12-4 and TRBJ2-2; 8 positions match TRBD1. J lost 2 bases, V lost 6 bases, and 11 bases had no gene match. The CDR3 consists of 17 residues. CDR3 amino acids: CASSSFLGQGNTGELFF. In nucleotides, the CDR3 is TGTGCCAGCAGCTCCTTCCTCGGACAGGGAAACACCGGGGAGCTGTTTTTT.

The chain combines TRBV20-1 with TRBJ1-6; 9 positions agree with TRBD1. This CDR3 has 15 amino acids. Per the germline V gene, CDR1 is DFQATT and CDR2 is SNEGSKA (reference sequence). V lost 5 bases and J lost 10; bases outside the gene matches: 12. The DNA for the CDR3 is TGCAGTGCTGGTCCGGGACAGGGTGAATACTCACCCCTCCACTTT. Amino acids: CSAGPGQGEYSPLHF.

This rearrangement joins TRBV7-8 to TRBJ1-2; 7 bases agree with TRBD1. Unmatched junction bases numbered 10, after V lost 5 bases and J lost 4 bases. Germline CDR1 SGHVS, CDR2 FQNEAQ. The CDR3 length is 15 residues. The CDR3 here is CASSVRDRDIYGYTF. CDR3 nucleotide sequence: TGTGCCAGCAGCGTCCGGGACAGAGATATCTATGGCTACACCTTC.